The 31 T cell receptor beta chains below come from one sample, sequenced in a study of persistence of HIV-infected CD4 T cells. Their cognate antigens are unknown. Anti-CD3/anti-CD28 beads served as a nonspecific positive control stimulus. Sorting selected CD4+ T cells upregulating both CD40 ligand and CD69. The immunoSEQ assay was version 4, run in survey mode. Data came from immunoSEQ multiplex PCR; TCRdb stores just in-frame clones and leaves some out. The profile shows 37,000 or so clones, 80% to 90% of them singletons. Sequences were derived from CD4+ T cells sorted from PBMCs after approximately 20-hour stimulation, sampled from a patient who received antiretroviral therapy. The receptors derive from an adult man with HIV who was CMV-seropositive.

The rearrangement uses TRBV19 and TRBJ2-3; D unclear. V was cut by 5 bases and J by 6 bases, with 12 bases left in between. CDR3 length: 13 residues. In germline, CDR1 is LNHDA, CDR2 SQIVND (reference sequence). CDR3 nucleotide sequence: TGTGCCAGTAGTGCTTTCACCCTTGATACGCAGTATTTT. It encodes CASSAFTLDTQYF.

The chain recombines TRBV4-3 with TRBJ1-2, with D possibly matching TRBD1 (5 bases). The CDR3 has 14 residues. Per the germline V gene, CDR1 is LGHNA and CDR2 is YSLEER. V lost 0 bases and J 9 bases, leaving 14 bases between the germline ends. The CDR3 DNA reads TGCGCCAGCAGCCAAGAGTCCAACTGGGGACGCTACACCTTC. Protein: CASSQESNWGRYTF.

The J gene is TRBJ2-3, the V gene TRBV25-1; D gene uncertain. V gave up 1 base and J gave up 6 bases, with 8 bases separating them. Germline V gene data show CDR1 as MGHDK and CDR2 as SYGVNS. CDR3 size: 13 residues. Here the CDR3 DNA reads TGTGCCAGCAGTGAATTGGTCAGGGATACGCAGTATTTT. Translation: CASSELVRDTQYF. Combining the CDR3 with reference TRBV25-1 and TRBJ2-3 gives the whole variable domain EADIYQTPRYLVIGTGKKITLECSQTMGHDKMYWYQQDPGMELHLIHYSYGVNSTEKGDLSSESTVSRIRTEHFPLTLESARPSHTSQYLCASSELVRDTQYFGPGTRLTVL.

This clone was seen a handful of times. The genes are TRBV5-1 and TRBJ2-7; TRBD2 matches at 7 bases. The junction had 8 bases not matched to a gene; V was cut back by 3 bases and J by 2 bases. Germline V gives CDR1 SGHRS, CDR2 YFSETQ. This CDR3 spans 15 amino acids. The CDR3 region has the DNA TGCGCCAGCAGCTCCGGCGGGGGATTTACCTACGAGCAGTACTTC. This sequence encodes CASSSGGGFTYEQYF.

The rearrangement links TRBV4-1 to TRBJ1-5; TRBD1 matches at 9 bases. The CDR3 is 14 residues long. From germline, CDR1 is MGHRA and CDR2 YSYEKL. Trimming removed 3 bases from V and 9 bases from J; junction bases left unmatched: 6. The CDR3 is CASSQDRGPSPQHF. CDR3 nucleotide sequence: TGCGCCAGCAGCCAGGACAGGGGCCCGTCGCCCCAGCATTTT.

This sequence joins TRBV15 and TRBJ1-1; D perhaps matches TRBD1 (5 bases). V lost 0 bases, J lost 0 bases, and 17 bases lay in between. Germline lookup yields CDR1 LNHNV and CDR2 YYDKDF (reference sequence). This CDR3 is 18 amino acids long. CDR3 sequence: CATSRDLQGFLMNTEAFF. As DNA, the CDR3 is TGTGCCACCAGCAGAGATCTTCAGGGATTCCTGATGAACACTGAAGCTTTCTTT.

V is TRBV5-6 and J is TRBJ2-1, with 7 nucleotides matching TRBD1. Germline V gene data show CDR1 as SGHDT and CDR2 as YYEEEE. Trimming removed 3 bases from V and 2 bases from J; junction bases left unmatched: 8. The CDR3 is 16 residues long. The CDR3 region has the DNA TGTGCCAGCAGCTGGGAACGGGACAGACCCTACAATGAGCAGTTCTTC. Translating it yields CASSWERDRPYNEQFF. The full variable domain, completed using reference TRBV5-6 and TRBJ2-1, is DAGVTQSPTHLIKTRGQQVTLRCSPKSGHDTVSWYQQALGQGPQFIFQYYEEEERQRGNFPDRFSGHQFPNYSSELNVNALLLGDSALYLCASSWERDRPYNEQFFGPGTRLTVL.

The V gene is TRBV29-1, the J gene TRBJ1-1; D is uncertain. In germline, CDR1 is SQVTM, CDR2 ANQGSEA. The V gene lost 6 bases and the J gene lost 1 base, with 9 bases spanning the gap. The CDR3 loop spans 12 amino acids. For the CDR3, the DNA is TGCAGCGTCCGCTCGTGGAACACTGAAGCTTTCTTT. Translated, it gives CSVRSWNTEAFF.

The gene calls are TRBV25-1 and TRBJ1-2; 7 bases match TRBD1. J lost 3 bases, V lost 3 bases, and 10 bases had no gene match. CDR3 length: 16 amino acids. CDR1 is MGHDK, CDR2 SYGVNS, per germline. This chain's CDR3 is CASSDPTTGADYGYTF. The DNA of the CDR3 is TGTGCCAGCAGTGACCCCACCACAGGGGCTGACTATGGCTACACCTTC.

The V call is TRBV3-1 (or the pseudogene TRBV3-2), the J call TRBJ1-4; D uncertain. This CDR3 contains 16 residues. Germline-derived CDR1 and CDR2 are LGHDT and YNNKEL (reference sequence). V was pared by 2 bases and J by 2 bases, with 12 bases between. CDR3 DNA sequence: TGTGCCAGCAGCCAACAGAGACCGGTCACTAATGAAAAACTGTTTTTT. Residues: CASSQQRPVTNEKLFF.

V usage is TRBV3-1 (or the pseudogene TRBV3-2) and J usage is TRBJ2-3; TRBD2 is a possible D gene (6 bases). The CDR3 loop spans 15 amino acids. Germline CDR1 LGHDT, CDR2 YNNKEL (reference sequence). The V gene lost 0 bases and the J gene lost 10 bases, with 17 bases spanning the gap. CDR3 loop: CASSQDTDYSWAQYF. For the CDR3, the DNA is TGTGCCAGCAGCCAAGATACGGACTATTCGTGGGCGCAGTATTTT.

In this sample, this clone turned up a few times. The rearrangement uses TRBV18 and TRBJ1-6; 9 bases align to TRBD1. CDR3 size: 15 residues. After removal of 4 bases from V and 7 bases from J, the junction contained 5 bases not matched to a gene. The germline gives CDR1 KGHSH, CDR2 LQKENI. The CDR3 region has the DNA TGTGCCAGCTCACGAGGGGACAGGGACAATTCACCCCTCCACTTT. This sequence encodes CASSRGDRDNSPLHF.

V is TRBV27 and J is TRBJ1-2; a weak D match, TRBD1 (5 bases). V lost 6 bases and J lost 4, with 15 bases in between. Germline-derived CDR1 and CDR2 are MNHEY and SMNVEV (reference sequence). This CDR3 has 14 residues. The CDR3 region has the DNA TGTGCCAGCAGCGAAGTCCGGGACCTCTATGGCTACACCTTC. This sequence encodes CASSEVRDLYGYTF.

V is TRBV5-5 and J is TRBJ2-7; D not certain. This CDR3 is built from 11 residues. CDR1 SGHKS and CDR2 YYEKEE come from the germline V gene (reference sequence). Trimming removed 3 bases from V and 6 bases from J, with 7 bases in between. CDR3 amino acids: CASSSYSEQYF. The CDR3 DNA reads TGTGCCAGCAGCTCCTACAGCGAGCAGTACTTC.

The gene calls are TRBV5-1 and TRBJ2-7; possibly TRBD1 for D (6 bases). CDR3 length equals 15 residues. Per the germline V gene, CDR1 is SGHRS and CDR2 is YFSETQ. V was trimmed by 1 base and J by 0 bases, leaving 11 bases between them. DNA of the CDR3: TGCGCCAGCAGCTTGCTCCAGGGGACCTCCTACGAGCAGTACTTC. The encoded protein is CASSLLQGTSYEQYF.

V usage is TRBV25-1 and J usage is TRBJ2-7; D is possibly TRBD2 (6 bases). CDR3 length: 13 amino acids. Trimming took 5 bases from V and 4 from J, leaving 12 bases between them. The germline V gene has CDR1 MGHDK and CDR2 SYGVNS. CDR3 bases: TGTGCCAGCAGTCGGCAGGGAGGATACGAGCAGTACTTC. Amino acid sequence: CASSRQGGYEQYF.

The V call is TRBV5-1, the J call TRBJ1-6; no reliable D call. Trimming left V 4 bases short and J 6 bases short, with 17 bases between. CDR1 and CDR2 (germline): SGHRS, YFSETQ. The length of the CDR3 is 16 residues. CDR3 DNA sequence: TGCGCCAGCAGCCGAGGAGGTACAGCCTCTAATTCACCCCTCCACTTT. This encodes CASSRGGTASNSPLHF.

The CDR3 spells CASSLNLGVDSPLHF. The CDR3 DNA reads as TGTGCCAGCAGCCTAAACCTAGGGGTAGATTCACCCCTCCACTTT. The rearrangement uses TRBV13 and TRBJ1-6, with a tentative D call TRBD1 (5 bases). The CDR3 covers 15 residues. Germline CDR1 PRHDT, CDR2 FYEKMQ (reference sequence). V was cut by 5 bases and J by 8 bases, with 16 bases left in between.

V is TRBV7-2 and J is TRBJ1-1; a weak D match, TRBD1 (5 bases). Trimming pared 1 base from V and 1 base from J, leaving 16 bases between. CDR1 and CDR2 from the germline V gene are SGHTA and FQGNSA. This CDR3 contains 17 residues. The CDR3, as DNA: TGTGCCAGCAGCTTAGTCCCGGGACTGCGGGGGAACACTGAAGCTTTCTTT. This codes for CASSLVPGLRGNTEAFF.

The chain couples TRBV16 to TRBJ2-2, with unresolved D. V lost 0 bases, J lost 4 bases, and 9 bases lay in between. Germline V gives CDR1 KGHSY, CDR2 FQNENV. The CDR3 consists of 15 residues. Written as DNA, the CDR3 is TGTGCCAGCAGCCAATCGAGGCCAGCCACCGGGGAGCTGTTTTTT. Its protein product is CASSQSRPATGELFF.

This sequence joins TRBV5-1 and TRBJ1-6; D is unclear. V was trimmed by 5 bases and J by 7 bases, leaving 16 bases between them. Germline V gives CDR1 SGHRS, CDR2 YFSETQ. This CDR3 has 15 amino acids. The CDR3, as DNA: TGCGCCAGCAGTTCCGACATTAGTGAAAATTCACCCCTCCACTTT. This encodes CASSSDISENSPLHF.

This clone was seen a single time. The V gene is TRBV9, the J gene TRBJ2-2, with 15 bases that match TRBD2. V lost 2 bases, J lost 4 bases, and 6 bases stayed unmatched. This CDR3 comprises 18 residues. Germline CDR1 and CDR2: SGDLS and YYNGEE. Here the CDR3 DNA reads TGTGCCAGCAGCGTCGGACTAGCGGGAGGGCCGGGCACCGGGGAGCTGTTTTTT. Its translation is CASSVGLAGGPGTGELFF.

The genes are TRBV28 and TRBJ2-2; no reliable D call. CDR3 length equals 14 residues. V was trimmed by 3 bases and J by 6 bases, leaving 11 bases between them. Per the germline V gene, CDR1 is MDHEN and CDR2 is SYDVKM. The CDR3 loop is CASSFLNRAGELFF. The CDR3 DNA follows: TGTGCCAGCAGTTTCCTAAACAGAGCCGGGGAGCTGTTTTTT.

As concerns this clone: The germline gene is not matched at one end of the junction; a read error may be the cause. Here the CDR3 DNA reads TGCGCCAGCAGCGAAGAATGGGACAACTATGGCTACACCTTC. Amino acids: CASSEEWDNYGYTF. This rearrangement joins TRBV4-3 to TRBJ1-2, with D maybe TRBD1 (5 bases). Germline assignment: CDR1 LGHNA and CDR2 YSLEER. The CDR3 totals 14 residues.

This rearrangement joins TRBV15 to TRBJ1-1; tentative D call: TRBD1 (5 bases). The CDR3 extends over 12 amino acids. Germline V lookup: CDR1 LNHNV, CDR2 YYDKDF (reference sequence). Trimming took 6 bases from V and 4 from J, leaving 9 bases between them. The CDR3 protein is CATRGGGTEAFF. The CDR3 DNA follows: TGTGCCACCAGGGGGGGAGGCACTGAAGCTTTCTTT.

Concerning this clone itself: Other nucleotide sequences from this sample produce the same CDR3. The chain recombines TRBV6-5 with TRBJ2-1; 9 nucleotides line up with TRBD2. The CDR3 has 16 amino acids. Losses at the gene ends were 2 bases for V and 4 bases for J; bases not matched to a gene: 6. Germline CDR1 is MNHEY and CDR2 is SVGAGI. The CDR3 bases are TGTGCCAGCAGTTACCCGACTAGCGGTGGTTACAATGAGCAGTTCTTC. Translation: CASSYPTSGGYNEQFF.

This clone was picked up one time. The chain couples TRBV15 to TRBJ1-2; possible D gene TRBD1, 6 bases. The germline CDR1 and CDR2 sequences are LNHNV and YYDKDF (reference sequence). The V end lost 0 bases, the J end lost 7 bases, and 15 bases lay between the germline ends. This CDR3 is built from 15 residues. The CDR3 nucleotides are TGTGCCACCAGCAGAGATCTCGAAGGGGGGGGTGGCTACACCTTC. Translated: CATSRDLEGGGGYTF.

The rearrangement links TRBV6-5 to TRBJ2-3, with TRBD1 matching 10 bases. This CDR3 is built from 14 residues. V shed 8 bases and J 3 bases; nucleotides not matched to a gene: 5. From germline, CDR1 is MNHEY and CDR2 SVGAGI. CDR3 nucleotide sequence: TGTGCCAGCTCTGACAGGGGGCGGACAGATACGCAGTATTTT. It yields the protein CASSDRGRTDTQYF.

The V and J genes are TRBV10-3 and TRBJ1-1, with D possibly matching TRBD1 (5 bases). The length of the CDR3 is 13 residues. V was shortened by 11 bases and J by 1 base, with 14 bases between the two germline ends. Germline loops: CDR1 ENHRY, CDR2 SYGVKD. DNA of the CDR3: TGTGCCGTTTCCATCGACAGGAACACTGAAGCTTTCTTT. Translating gives CAVSIDRNTEAFF.

The chain carries TRBV12-3 or TRBV12-4 and TRBJ1-4; maybe TRBD1 (5 bases). The germline V and J ends were trimmed by 6 bases and 10 bases, with 15 bases remaining between them. The CDR3 is made up of 13 amino acids. Here the CDR3 DNA reads TGTGCCAGCAGGGAGGCAGGGTCGGTAAAACTGTTTTTT. Translated: CASREAGSVKLFF.

The chain joins TRBV3-1 (or the pseudogene TRBV3-2) to TRBJ2-7, with D possibly matching TRBD2 (6 bases). The V and J ends lost 4 bases and 3 bases respectively, with 7 bases between them. CDR1 LGHDT and CDR2 YNNKEL come from the germline V gene (reference sequence). The CDR3 totals 12 residues. CDR3 DNA sequence: TGTGCCAGCAGCCGCGGGATCTACGAGCAGTACTTC. It yields the protein CASSRGIYEQYF.